This record concerns one T cell receptor beta chain sequence. What it binds is not known. This entry belongs to a study of OX40 agonist ivuxolimab in advanced cancers. Overall study findings and caveats: In the 0.1-3.0 mg/kg groups, partial responders showed among the lowest expansion. CD8+ T cells showed, on average, more clonal expansion than CD4+ cells.

The repertoire was sequenced with immunoSEQ multiplex PCR; TCRdb's copy has only in-frame clones and lacks some. The sample carries 70,000 or so clones, less than 90% recorded once. The source of this sequence is an adult with an advanced solid tumor such as melanoma, head and neck, liver or kidney cancer. Sequencing used CD4+ or CD8+ T cells sorted from blood, obtained in a trial of the OX40 agonist ivuxolimab.

This CDR3 reads CASSLRATSGNTIYF. The DNA for the CDR3 is TGTGCCAGCAGCTTAAGGGCCACCTCTGGAAACACCATATATTTT. The V and J genes are TRBV7-2 and TRBJ1-3, with no clear D. CDR1 and CDR2 (germline): SGHTA, FQGNSA. Trimming removed 2 bases at V and 0 bases at J, with 8 bases between. The length of the CDR3 is 15 residues. The full variable domain, its missing parts supplied by reference TRBV7-2 and TRBJ1-3, is GAGVSQSPSNKVTEKGKDVELRCDPISGHTALYWYRQSLGQGLEFLIYFQGNSAPDKSGLPSDRFSAERTGGSVSTLTIQRTQQEDSAVYLCASSLRATSGNTIYFGEGSWLTVV.